This entry lists 13 T cell receptor beta chains sequenced from one sample in a study of T cell repertoires in cytomegalovirus infection. TCRdb recomputed calls from the reads with MiXCR, one row per CDR3 protein. Among approximately 340,000 distinct CDR3 sequences listed, roughly 29% were seen once. Their specific antigens are unknown. Sequencing was performed on cultured PBMCs, taken from culture after CMV antigen stimulation. The receptors originated from a human donor in good health (CMV status not recorded). Some clones in this sample may be carry-over from other donors' samples.

The sample holds many counts of this clonotype. V usage is TRBV7-2 and J usage is TRBJ1-2, with D hard to call. This CDR3 comprises 15 residues. Germline CDR1 is SGHTA and CDR2 is FQGNSA. Trimming removed 1 base from V and 3 bases from J, with 12 bases in between. CDR3 loop: CASSLDGPGDYGYTF. The CDR3 DNA is TGTGCCAGCAGCTTAGACGGACCTGGTGACTATGGCTACACCTTC.

This clonotype was picked up a small number of times. The rearrangement links TRBV7-8 to TRBJ1-3; TRBD1 might be the D (5 bases). V was clipped by 5 bases and J by 5 bases, with 19 bases between them. The CDR3 is 16 residues long. Germline CDR1 SGHVS, CDR2 FQNEAQ. DNA for the CDR3: TGTGCCAGCAGCCCCGGGCTCCGGGGACGACGAAACACCATATATTTT. This gives the protein CASSPGLRGRRNTIYF.

CDR3 DNA sequence: TGTGCCAGCAGTTCCCCCCCAGATACGCAGTATTTT. Encoded protein: CASSSPPDTQYF. The chain recombines TRBV27 with TRBJ2-3; D gene ambiguous. V lost 4 bases, J lost 4 bases, and 6 bases lay in between. Germline V gene lookup returns CDR1 MNHEY and CDR2 SMNVEV (reference sequence). CDR3 length: 12 residues.

On this clonotype: This may stem from a read error, because a much larger clone lies one nucleotide away. J is TRBJ2-1 and V is TRBV7-2; 16 bases map to TRBD2. The V gene's germline CDR1 is SGHTA and CDR2 FQGNSA. This CDR3 is 18 amino acids long. Trimming cost V 4 bases and J 5 bases; bases outside gene matches: 8. CDR3 protein: CASSSGTSGRGSHNEQFF. The CDR3 DNA follows: TGTGCCAGCAGCTCCGGGACTAGCGGGAGGGGATCCCACAATGAGCAGTTCTTC.

This clonotype was counted between two and nine times. The J gene is TRBJ1-5, the V gene TRBV19, with no clear D. From germline, CDR1 is LNHDA and CDR2 SQIVND (reference sequence). V was pared by 6 bases and J by 3 bases, with 12 bases between. CDR3 length equals 14 residues. CDR3 protein: CASRLYGNNQPQHF. For the CDR3, the DNA is TGTGCCAGTAGACTGTATGGTAACAATCAGCCCCAGCATTTT. Full variable domain (rest looked up from reference TRBV19 and TRBJ1-5): DGGITQSPKYLFRKEGQNVTLSCEQNLNHDAMYWYRQDPGQGLRLIYYSQIVNDFQKGDIAEGYSVSREKKESFPLTVTSAQKNPTAFYLCASRLYGNNQPQHFGDGTRLSIL.

The V gene is TRBV6-6, the J gene TRBJ1-1, with D unclear. CDR3 length: 15 amino acids. From germline, CDR1 is MNHNY and CDR2 SVGAGI (reference sequence). Trimming pared 6 bases from V and 11 bases from J, leaving 25 bases between. CDR3 amino acids: CASRPRTFPAQVAFF. The CDR3 nucleotides read TGTGCCAGCAGGCCCAGAACATTCCCGGCCCAAGTCGCTTTCTTT.

This clonotype occurred a few times. The chain links TRBV6-6 to TRBJ1-4, with D possibly being TRBD1 (5 bases). This CDR3 is built from 14 residues. Germline CDR1 MNHNY, CDR2 SVGAGI (reference sequence). V gave up 6 bases and J gave up 8 bases, with 16 bases separating them. CDR3 DNA: TGTGCCAGCAGCCGGGGGGGGGAAGAGGAAAAACTGTTTTTT. This sequence encodes CASSRGGEEEKLFF.

This clonotype was counted once. The rearrangement links TRBV3-1 to TRBJ2-2; the D gene is possibly TRBD1 (5 bases). The V gene lost 2 bases and the J gene lost 6 bases, with 13 bases spanning the gap. The CDR3 extends over 15 amino acids. Germline-derived CDR1 and CDR2 are LGHDT and YNNKEL (reference sequence). CDR3 amino acids: CASSQSDSFPGELFF. Written as DNA, the CDR3 is TGTGCCAGCAGCCAATCCGACAGTTTCCCCGGGGAGCTGTTTTTT.

V gene TRBV6-1 combines with J gene TRBJ2-3; TRBD1 agrees at 7 bases. Germline trimming cut 6 bases from V and 3 bases from J; bases unmatched to any gene: 6. The length of the CDR3 is 14 residues. Germline V gene sequence: CDR1 MNHNS, CDR2 SASEGT. Written as DNA, the CDR3 is TGTGCCAGCAGGGAAAGGGACAGTACAGATACGCAGTATTTT. Amino acid sequence: CASRERDSTDTQYF.

The chain combines TRBV5-5 with TRBJ1-1; D call uncertain. CDR1 is SGHKS, CDR2 YYEKEE, per germline (reference sequence). This CDR3 comprises 15 residues. V was pared by 2 bases and J by 0 bases, with 11 bases between. CDR3 coding DNA: TGTGCCAGCAGCTTACCGGGTCCCATGAACACTGAAGCTTTCTTT. Residues: CASSLPGPMNTEAFF.

This clonotype was seen a few times. The J gene is TRBJ1-1, the V gene TRBV3-1; D possibly corresponds to TRBD1 (6 bases). CDR3 length: 13 residues. From germline, CDR1 is LGHDT and CDR2 YNNKEL (reference sequence). The ends were cut back, 3 bases at V and 7 bases at J, with 12 bases in the middle. The CDR3: CASSQRGGLEAFF. DNA for the CDR3: TGTGCCAGCAGCCAGCGTGGGGGGCTTGAAGCTTTCTTT.

This chain uses TRBV5-3 with TRBJ1-2; 8 bases map to TRBD1. TRBV5-3 counts as an open reading frame of uncertain function. This CDR3 comprises 13 residues. J gave up 6 bases and V 8 bases, and 9 bases lay outside the gene matches. The CDR3 DNA reads TGTGCCAGCAGCCGGGACAGGAGTAATGGCTACACCTTC. Translation gives CASSRDRSNGYTF.

This chain joins TRBV5-4 and TRBJ2-7; D unresolved. Germline assignment: CDR1 SGHNT and CDR2 YYREEE (reference sequence). Trimming left V 4 bases short and J 5 bases short, with 10 bases between. The CDR3 length is 12 residues. Written as DNA, the CDR3 is TGTGCCAGCAGCGGGGTGGGCCACGAGCAGTACTTC. Its protein is CASSGVGHEQYF.